The present entry profiles one T cell receptor beta chain with its context. Its antigen is currently not known. No per-base quality is available; no much larger clone lies one base away. These data come from a study of early stage breast cancer tumors (dated by TCRdb to about 2017). Background on the whole study: Of the 15 to 20 invasive breast tumors, approximately 11 were found to be estrogen receptor-positive, progesterone receptor-positive and HER2-negative. A total of roughly 2.5 million templates, representing some 1,000,000 unique clonotypes, were detected across all samples. The average read coverage per sample was roughly 9.5-fold. Of the approximately twelve ER+/PR+/HER2- tumors, eight were classified as invasive ductal carcinomas and four as invasive lobular carcinomas. The research as a whole found: Chain pairing and functional markers such as CD4, CD8 and FOXP3 were not captured by bulk genomic DNA sequencing of unsorted cells. Analysis by tumor subtype was prevented by the small cohort size. Enriched TCRB sequences shared across patients were mostly commonly generated sequences, unlikely to play an important role in the tumor microenvironment. Repertoires from blood resembled normal breast more closely than tumor, and using blood as a reference for each tissue separated tumor from normal in about 90% of the 16 patients. Roughly 2.5-fold higher T cell density and higher clonality were observed in tumors than in adjacent normal breast tissue.

CDR1 and CDR2 were assigned from the germline V gene as SGHTA and FQGNSA. V and J are truncated by 6 bases and 0 bases respectively, leaving an intervening sequence of 15 bases. From the cysteine up to the phenylalanine, the CDR3 has a length of 16 residues. CDR3 DNA only is kept here, 48 bases in frame from base 1. The study profiled bulk TCR beta-chain repertoires in matched peripheral blood, tumor and adjacent normal breast tissue taken from approximately 15 patients with early-stage breast cancer. Before surgery, whole blood (about 5-10 mL) was collected into EDTA tubes and processed within 2 hours. Peripheral blood mononuclear cells were isolated by Ficoll-Paque centrifugation in SepMate-50 tubes. PBMCs were cryopreserved in roughly 90% FBS with about 10% DMSO in aliquots of roughly 2 to 4.5 million cells and stored in liquid nitrogen. Genomic DNA was extracted with the Qiagen AllPrep DNA/RNA Mini kit.

Every sample was amplified as two independent genomic DNA replicates, using around 0.46 ug for blood and about 1.6 ug for tumor or normal breast. Following the manufacturer's instructions, the ImmunoSeq Intro kit was used to carry out TCRB sequencing on genomic DNA. Multiplex PCR ran roughly 34 cycles with proprietary primers and spike-in control sequences for absolute quantification. Single-end 150-bp reads were used to sequence an 87-bp fragment spanning the CDR3 and the flanking V and J genes. Seven samples, with two replicates for each sample, were multiplexed per lane of an Illumina MiSeq using version 3.0 chemistry. In the authors' own workflow: Raw data were processed by the vendor's proprietary pipeline, with both replicates merged into one result per sample. Clonotypes were defined as productive rearrangements sharing the V-gene family, CDR3 amino acid sequence and J-gene segment. To compute clonality, the normalized Shannon entropy (Pielou evenness) of TCRB abundances was subtracted from 1. T cell density was estimated by dividing total templates by the number of input cells inferred from the DNA input amount. Total repertoire diversity and clonality were estimated with Recon using default parameters. A clonotype was considered tumor-enriched if its abundance in tumor exceeded 0.1% and was at least 32-fold higher than its abundance in normal breast. This is the immuneACCESS table as TCRdb keeps it, with only in-frame sequences that have V and J called. A part of the clones is gone; compared with another copy, unresolved V genes explain less than half, and the rest is unexplained. D and trimming come from the DNA, and the V and J calls and clone size come from that table. The sample data list under 45,000 clones, and 55% to 75% of these were observed just once. The top ten clonotypes cover 7.2% of the sample.

The clonotype originates from a person between 50 and 60 years old with breast cancer. Sequencing used blood. The rearranged segments are TRBV7-2 and TRBJ2-1, with TRBD2 as a weak D call on 5 bases. The CDR3 region reads CASSPSFSSSYNEQFF. The nucleotide sequence is given as TGTGCCAGCAGTCCTAGCTTCTCGAGCTCCTACAATGAGCAGTTCTTC.